These 10 T cell receptor beta chains were sequenced from one sample in a study of T cells after yellow fever vaccination. From the 5' RACE reads, TCRdb called clonotypes with MiXCR, one entry per CDR3 protein. The table lists fewer than 350,000 distinct CDR3 sequences, around 4.3% of them singletons, with around 19% in the top ten. The input for sequencing was PBMCs, taken 15 days after the yellow fever booster vaccination. Receptor source: a man in his late teens or twenties who received the YFV17D yellow fever vaccine.

In this sample, this clonotype turned up many times. This chain links TRBV6-2 or TRBV6-3 with TRBJ1-5, with a possible D match to TRBD1 (5 bases). The CDR3 totals 17 residues. Germline assignment: CDR1 MNHEY and CDR2 SVGEGT. The V end was cut by 2 bases, the J end by 2 bases, with 16 bases between. This chain's CDR3 is CASSYVSGGAGNQPQHF. The CDR3, as DNA: TGTGCCAGCAGTTACGTCTCCGGGGGAGCGGGCAATCAGCCCCAGCATTTT.

This clonotype was seen at least ten times. The chain employs TRBV5-1 and TRBJ2-1; TRBD1 matches at 8 bases. The germline gives CDR1 SGHRS, CDR2 YFSETQ. Losses at the gene ends were 0 bases for V and 8 bases for J; bases not matched to a gene: 10. CDR3 length: 16 residues. The CDR3 reads CASSLGRTGNIDEQFF. CDR3 bases: TGCGCCAGCAGCTTGGGCAGGACAGGGAATATCGATGAGCAGTTCTTC.

At least ten counts were recorded for this clonotype. V is TRBV5-1 and J is TRBJ2-2; 7 bases map to TRBD1. CDR1 is SGHRS, CDR2 YFSETQ, per germline. The CDR3 spans 16 residues. J gave up 4 bases and V 0 bases, and 6 bases lay outside the gene matches. The CDR3, as DNA: TGCGCCAGCAGCTTGGAATTCCGACAGGGCACCGGGGAGCTGTTTTTT. It encodes CASSLEFRQGTGELFF.

This clonotype was seen a few times. This sequence joins TRBV27 and TRBJ2-2, with D possibly being TRBD2 (7 bases). The germline V and J ends were trimmed by 4 bases and 4 bases, with 16 bases remaining between them. This CDR3 region has 16 residues. Germline lookup yields CDR1 MNHEY and CDR2 SMNVEV (reference sequence). The CDR3 bases are TGTGCCAGCAGTTCCCCTCGGGGAGGGGGCACCGGGGAGCTGTTTTTT. It yields the protein CASSSPRGGGTGELFF.

This clonotype came up many times. The rearrangement joins TRBV29-1 to TRBJ1-4; the D gene is possibly TRBD1 (6 bases). The CDR3 is made up of 14 amino acids. V lost 6 bases, J lost 5 bases, and 16 bases lay in between. The germline V gene encodes CDR1 SQVTM and CDR2 ANQGSEA. Written as DNA, the CDR3 is TGCAGCGTACGGGCGGGGGCAGAAAATGAAAAACTGTTTTTT. Its translation: CSVRAGAENEKLFF.

The chain employs TRBV20-1 and TRBJ1-3; D uncertain. The ends were cut back, 3 bases at V and 1 base at J, with 10 bases in the middle. This CDR3 region has 14 residues. The germline V gene has CDR1 DFQATT and CDR2 SNEGSKA (reference sequence). The CDR3 region is CSARAGSSGNTIYF. For the CDR3, the DNA is TGCAGTGCTAGGGCGGGGTCTTCTGGAAACACCATATATTTT.

This clonotype was seen repeatedly, ten times or more. The chain couples TRBV20-1 to TRBJ2-3, with 12 bases identical to TRBD2. CDR1 and CDR2 (germline): DFQATT, SNEGSKA (reference sequence). The CDR3 loop spans 17 amino acids. V shed 6 bases and J 4 bases; nucleotides not matched to a gene: 14. The CDR3: CSAEVPLAGGPADTQYF. CDR3 DNA sequence: TGCAGTGCCGAAGTACCCCTAGCGGGGGGGCCCGCAGATACGCAGTATTTT.

The chain combines TRBV5-1 with TRBJ2-2; 8 positions match TRBD1. CDR1 SGHRS and CDR2 YFSETQ come from the germline V gene. V dropped 1 base and J dropped 5; count of bases not matched to a gene: 7. The CDR3 runs 16 residues. DNA of the CDR3: TGCGCCAGCAGCTTGACAGGGGGAATGGGAACCGGGGAGCTGTTTTTT. It yields the protein CASSLTGGMGTGELFF.

This clonotype showed up just a few times. The chain employs TRBV3-1 and TRBJ2-2; TRBD1 agrees at 8 bases. Looked up from germline, CDR1 is LGHDT and CDR2 is YNNKEL (reference sequence). This CDR3 has 15 amino acids. V shed 5 bases, J shed 5 bases, and the junction held 7 bases outside the gene matches. This CDR3 reads CASSLPQGETGELFF. DNA of the CDR3: TGTGCCAGCAGCTTACCACAGGGGGAGACCGGGGAGCTGTTTTTT.

This clonotype was observed at least ten times. V usage is TRBV7-9 and J usage is TRBJ1-1; 9 bases align to TRBD1. CDR3 length equals 14 residues. V lost 6 bases to trimming and J lost 6 bases; unmatched junction nucleotides: 8. Germline loops: CDR1 SEHNR, CDR2 FQNEAQ (reference sequence). This CDR3 reads CASSSGTGRSEAFF. CDR3 coding DNA: TGTGCCAGCAGTTCCGGGACAGGGAGGTCTGAAGCTTTCTTT.